The 4 T cell receptor beta chains presented below share a single source sample, sequenced in a study of patients and donors after allogeneic stem cell transplantation. MiXCR, run by TCRdb on the RT-PCR reads, gives a single entry per CDR3 protein. The data hold approximately 160,000 distinct CDR3 sequences, with 25% to 35% observed a single time. The specimen was blood, either unsorted or a sorted T cell fraction (not recorded which). All receptors come from a human donor who was either an allogeneic HSCT recipient or a stem cell or donor lymphocyte infusion donor (not recorded which). It is not recorded whose cells these are; they may come from a transplant donor.

This rearrangement joins TRBV7-9 to TRBJ2-7, with D maybe TRBD2 (5 bases). The CDR3 has 14 residues. V lost 1 base and J lost 3, with 10 bases in between. Germline assignment: CDR1 SEHNR and CDR2 FQNEAQ (reference sequence). The CDR3 here is CASSLVGLNYEQYF. For the CDR3, the DNA is TGTGCCAGCAGCTTAGTTGGACTGAACTACGAGCAGTACTTC.

J is TRBJ2-2 and V is TRBV5-1, with D possibly being TRBD1 or TRBD2 (5 bases each). The V gene lost 3 bases and the J gene lost 3 bases, with 15 bases spanning the gap. The CDR3 is 16 residues long. The germline V gene encodes CDR1 SGHRS and CDR2 YFSETQ. CDR3 bases: TGCGCCAGCAGCTCCGTTGGGGGAGTCGACACCGGGGAGCTGTTTTTT. Its translation: CASSSVGGVDTGELFF.

The CDR3 DNA sequence: TGCAGTGCTAGTGAAGGGGGTTATGGCTACACCTTC. It specifies CSASEGGYGYTF. J is TRBJ1-2 and V is TRBV20-1; a possible D gene is TRBD1 (6 bases). The V and J ends lost 3 bases and 5 bases respectively, with 10 bases between them. Per the germline V gene, CDR1 is DFQATT and CDR2 is SNEGSKA (reference sequence). The CDR3 runs 12 residues.

This clonotype appeared a few times. This chain joins TRBV5-1 and TRBJ2-3; D is possibly TRBD2 (7 bases). Deletions cut 3 bases from V and 1 base from J, with 18 bases between. Per germline, CDR1 SGHRS and CDR2 YFSETQ. There are 17 residues in the CDR3. CDR3 sequence: CASSWGASGARTDTQYF. As DNA, the CDR3 is TGCGCCAGCAGCTGGGGGGCTAGCGGAGCCCGCACAGATACGCAGTATTTT.